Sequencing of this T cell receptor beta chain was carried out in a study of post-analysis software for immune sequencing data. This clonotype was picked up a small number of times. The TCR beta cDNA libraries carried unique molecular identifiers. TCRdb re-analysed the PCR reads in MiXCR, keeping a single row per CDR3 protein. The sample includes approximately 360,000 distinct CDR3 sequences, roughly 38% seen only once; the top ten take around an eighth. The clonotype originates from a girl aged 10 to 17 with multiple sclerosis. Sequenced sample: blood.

The CDR3 nucleotides read TGTGCCAGCAGCCTTCCGGGCCCGGGGGGGTACACAGATACGCAGTATTTT. It translates to CASSLPGPGGYTDTQYF. This chain joins TRBV9 and TRBJ2-3, with TRBD2 identical over 8 bases. The CDR3 totals 17 residues. Germline values: CDR1 SGDLS, CDR2 YYNGEE. V was clipped by 4 bases and J by 2 bases; unmatched bases: 12.